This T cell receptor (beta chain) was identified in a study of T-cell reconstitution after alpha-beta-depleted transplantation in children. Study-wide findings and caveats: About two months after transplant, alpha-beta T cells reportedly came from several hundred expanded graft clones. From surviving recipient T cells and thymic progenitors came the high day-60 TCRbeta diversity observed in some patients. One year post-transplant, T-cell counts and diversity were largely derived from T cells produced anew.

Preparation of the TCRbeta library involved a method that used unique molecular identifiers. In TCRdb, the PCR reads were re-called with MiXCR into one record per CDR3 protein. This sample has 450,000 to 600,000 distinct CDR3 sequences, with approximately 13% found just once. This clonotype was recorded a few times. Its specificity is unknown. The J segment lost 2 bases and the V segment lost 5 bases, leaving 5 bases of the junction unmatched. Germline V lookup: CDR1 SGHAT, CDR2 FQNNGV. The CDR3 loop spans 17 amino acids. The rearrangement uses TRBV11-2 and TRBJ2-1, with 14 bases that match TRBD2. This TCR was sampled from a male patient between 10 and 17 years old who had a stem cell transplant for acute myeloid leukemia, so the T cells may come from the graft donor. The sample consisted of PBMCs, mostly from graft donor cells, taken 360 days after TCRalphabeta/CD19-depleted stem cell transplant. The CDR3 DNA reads TGTGCCAGCAGCGAAAGACTAGCGGGAGGGACCTACAATGAGCAGTTCTTC. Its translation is CASSERLAGGTYNEQFF.